Listed here are 10 T cell receptor beta chains from one sample, sequenced in a study of identical twins. MiXCR was run by TCRdb on the 5' RACE reads, yielding one entry per CDR3 protein. The sample holds roughly 690,000 distinct CDR3 sequences; 20% to 25% are singletons and the top ten take 4.3%. This same sample was also taken into another study, of T cells expressing NK-cell markers.

Sequenced material: PBMCs. The receptors stem from a young woman in good health.

This chain links TRBV21-1 with TRBJ1-1; TRBD1 was called by the table and not checked on the DNA. TRBV21-1 counts as a pseudogene. The CDR3 is 17 residues long. CDR3 loop: CASSTGTPDGLNTEAFF. The CDR3 DNA follows: TGTGCCAGCAGCACAGGGACCCCGGACGGATTGAACACTGAAGCTTTCTTT.

The chain couples TRBV28 to TRBJ1-1, with 9 bases lining up with TRBD1. Germline CDR1 is MDHEN and CDR2 is SYDVKM. V lost 3 bases, J lost 7 bases, and 6 bases stayed unmatched. CDR3 size: 14 residues. CDR3 residues: CASSFTGGYSEAFF. The CDR3 nucleotides read TGTGCCAGCAGTTTCACAGGGGGCTACAGTGAAGCTTTCTTT.

This clonotype was observed at least ten times. The gene calls are TRBV6-1 and TRBJ1-1; D not resolved. The CDR3 covers 14 residues. The germline CDR1 and CDR2 sequences are MNHNS and SASEGT. Trimming removed 6 bases from V and 3 bases from J, with 14 bases in between. CDR3 sequence: CASSPIVQDTEAFF. CDR3 coding DNA: TGTGCCAGCAGCCCCATCGTCCAAGACACTGAAGCTTTCTTT.

The V call is TRBV18, the J call TRBJ2-1; D is undetermined. V gave up 7 bases and J gave up 5 bases, with 12 bases separating them. This CDR3 region has 13 residues. Per germline, CDR1 KGHSH and CDR2 LQKENI. The chain's CDR3 is CASLSARDNEQFF. The CDR3 coding sequence is TGTGCCAGCTTATCGGCGAGAGACAATGAGCAGTTCTTC.

The chain employs TRBV7-9 and TRBJ2-5; 10 positions agree with TRBD1. The V segment lost 5 bases and the J segment 3 bases; nucleotides outside the gene matches: 3. There are 14 residues in the CDR3. CDR1 is SEHNR, CDR2 FQNEAQ, per germline (reference sequence). For the CDR3, the DNA is TGTGCCAGCAGCAGGACAGGGGGAAAAGAGACCCAGTACTTC. It yields the protein CASSRTGGKETQYF.

This clonotype showed up just a few times. This chain joins TRBV6-1 and TRBJ2-5, with D hard to call. The CDR3 runs to 15 residues. Germline CDR1 and CDR2: MNHNS and SASEGT. V lost 2 bases and J 10 bases, leaving 20 bases between the germline ends. The CDR3 DNA follows: TGTGCCAGCAGTGAATATCAGGCCGACCTTTCGGTCCAGTACTTC. This sequence encodes CASSEYQADLSVQYF.

This chain joins TRBV27 and TRBJ2-1; D could derive from TRBD1 or TRBD2 (5 bases each). Germline V lookup: CDR1 MNHEY, CDR2 SMNVEV (reference sequence). The CDR3 sequence is 15 residues long. Between the trimmed V and J ends, which lost 7 bases and 5 bases, there was a span of 18 bases. In DNA form, the CDR3 reads TGTGCCAGCACCACCGGGGCTTTCCTGGACAATGAGCAGTTCTTC. Translating it yields CASTTGAFLDNEQFF.

This clonotype was observed a few times. V and J are TRBV6-5 and TRBJ2-5; D ambiguous. The germline V and J ends were trimmed by 2 bases and 2 bases, with 6 bases remaining between them. The CDR3 extends over 13 amino acids. Germline V gene sequence: CDR1 MNHEY, CDR2 SVGAGI. The CDR3 DNA follows: TGTGCCAGCAGTTACACCACTCAAGAGACCCAGTACTTC. Translating it yields CASSYTTQETQYF.

This clonotype has ten or more counts. The chain has TRBV10-3 and TRBJ1-5; no definite D call. CDR3 length: 12 amino acids. Germline-derived CDR1 and CDR2 are ENHRY and SYGVKD. The germline V and J ends were trimmed by 4 bases and 3 bases, with 4 bases remaining between them. The CDR3 bases are TGTGCCATCAGTGGGACCAATCAGCCCCAGCATTTT. This translates into CAISGTNQPQHF.

This clonotype occurred a few times. This chain connects TRBV6-5 to TRBJ1-1; D unclear. Germline V gene sequence: CDR1 MNHEY, CDR2 SVGAGI. V was trimmed by 5 bases and J by 2 bases, leaving 15 bases between them. This CDR3 contains 15 residues. The CDR3 DNA reads TGTGCCAGCAGTGTATCTCGGGGTTCTAACACTGAAGCTTTCTTT. Protein product: CASSVSRGSNTEAFF.